A single sample gave rise to the 25 T cell receptor beta chains below, sequenced in a study of blood T cell repertoires in COVID-19. The method was immunoSEQ multiplex PCR; TCRdb's version includes in-frame clones alone and lacks a portion of them. The table has about 9,900 clones, 80% to 85% seen once. Sequencing was done on a sample of peripheral blood. The source of these receptors is a man aged 55 to 69 with active COVID-19.

Here the CDR3 reads CATGTGLSNEQFF. DNA for the CDR3: TGTGCCACCGGGACAGGGCTTAGCAATGAGCAGTTCTTC. J is TRBJ2-1 and V is TRBV24-1; 9 bases are a match to TRBD1. Germline CDR1 reads KGHDR; CDR2 reads SFDVKD. V shed 9 bases, J shed 6 bases, and the junction held 5 bases outside the gene matches. This CDR3 is 13 amino acids long.

This clone is medium-sized. CDR3 bases: TGTGCCAGCAGCCGACCGGAGCGGGGGCACTACGAGCAGTACTTC. Amino acid sequence: CASSRPERGHYEQYF. The chain uses TRBV11-3 and TRBJ2-7; 8 positions agree with TRBD2. This CDR3 contains 15 residues. Germline CDR1 is SGHNT and CDR2 is YENEEA. V was clipped by 5 bases and J by 3 bases; unmatched bases: 9.

The CDR3 DNA reads TGTGCCAGCAGCCGAGGGAGAGAGACCCAGTACTTC. This gives the protein CASSRGRETQYF. The chain couples TRBV7-2 to TRBJ2-5, with D perhaps TRBD2 (5 bases). The V gene's germline CDR1 is SGHTA and CDR2 FQGNSA. This CDR3 comprises 12 residues. The ends were cut back, 5 bases at V and 4 bases at J, with 8 bases in the middle.

The gene calls are TRBV7-9 and TRBJ2-5; D gene unclear. Per the germline V gene, CDR1 is SEHNR and CDR2 is FQNEAQ (reference sequence). The CDR3 runs to 11 residues. Between the trimmed V and J ends, which lost 5 bases and 2 bases, there was a span of 3 bases. CDR3 amino acids: CASSPQETQYF. The CDR3 DNA reads as TGTGCCAGCAGCCCACAAGAGACCCAGTACTTC.

The chain joins TRBV14 to TRBJ2-5; 13 nucleotides match TRBD2. The germline gives CDR1 SGHDN, CDR2 FVKESK. J lost 2 bases, V lost 3 bases, and 15 bases had no gene match. The CDR3 consists of 20 residues. The CDR3 bases are TGTGCCAGCAGCCACCGGACTAGCGGGAGCTGGGGACGGACTCAAGAGACCCAGTACTTC. This encodes CASSHRTSGSWGRTQETQYF.

This clone was seen a single time. The chain has TRBV19 and TRBJ2-1, with 13 bases identical to TRBD2. The length of the CDR3 is 14 residues. The junction had 4 bases not matched to a gene; V was cut back by 7 bases and J by 7 bases. The germline V gene encodes CDR1 LNHDA and CDR2 SQIVND (reference sequence). CDR3 nucleotide sequence: TGTGCCAGTACGGGACTAGCGGGGAGGAATGAGCAGTTCTTC. Amino acid sequence: CASTGLAGRNEQFF.

The chain combines TRBV30 with TRBJ1-2, with 7 bases that match TRBD1. The CDR3 loop spans 13 amino acids. V dropped 5 bases and J dropped 3; count of bases not matched to a gene: 6. CDR1 and CDR2 from the germline V gene are GTSNPN and SVGIG (reference sequence). DNA of the CDR3: TGTGCCTGGGCGGGGACAGTCGACTATGGCTACACCTTC. Protein product: CAWAGTVDYGYTF.

V is TRBV7-8 and J is TRBJ2-7; 8 bases agree with TRBD2. V trimming: 5 bases; J trimming: 6 bases; junction bases outside the gene matches: 15. The CDR3 length is 16 residues. Germline V gene lookup returns CDR1 SGHVS and CDR2 FQNEAQ. In nucleotides, the CDR3 is TGTGCCAGCAGCCCGCGCGCGAGCGGGAGTGGCGCCGAGCAGTACTTC. Translating it yields CASSPRASGSGAEQYF.

The chain has TRBV15 and TRBJ2-4; tentative D call: TRBD2 (6 bases). The V and J ends lost 0 bases and 7 bases respectively, with 13 bases between them. Germline V gene data show CDR1 as LNHNV and CDR2 as YYDKDF (reference sequence). The CDR3 runs 15 residues. The CDR3 region has the DNA TGTGCCACCAGCAGAGACCCTGGGGGGACTAACATTCAGTACTTC. Translated: CATSRDPGGTNIQYF.

This clone is labeled medium-sized. The CDR3 is CASSLQGLQPVQPQHF. The CDR3 DNA is TGTGCCAGCAGTTTACAGGGGTTACAGCCGGTGCAGCCCCAGCATTTT. The chain recombines TRBV28 with TRBJ1-5, with D perhaps matching TRBD1 (6 bases). The CDR3 is 16 residues long. Trimming took 2 bases from V and 7 from J, leaving 18 bases between them. Germline V gene lookup returns CDR1 MDHEN and CDR2 SYDVKM.

The chain carries TRBV6-5 and TRBJ2-5, with a possible D match to TRBD1 (5 bases). Trimming removed 5 bases from V and 5 bases from J, with 15 bases in between. This CDR3 region has 14 residues. CDR1 is MNHEY and CDR2 is SVGAGI in the germline V gene. The CDR3 region is CASSPSQGRETQYF. CDR3 DNA: TGTGCCAGCAGTCCAAGTCAGGGTCGGGAGACCCAGTACTTC.

The chain uses TRBV2 and TRBJ2-1, with D unresolved. CDR3 length: 12 amino acids. V was trimmed by 3 bases and J by 8 bases, leaving 8 bases between them. Germline loops: CDR1 SNHLY, CDR2 FYNNEI. CDR3 nucleotides: TGTGCCAGCAGTGACGCGGATTATGAGCAGTTCTTC. Translation: CASSDADYEQFF.

The genes are TRBV7-9 and TRBJ2-5, with D unresolved. Per germline, CDR1 SEHNR and CDR2 FQNEAQ (reference sequence). CDR3 length: 11 residues. With 6 bases removed from V and 3 bases from J, the gap between germline ends came to 5 bases. The CDR3 sequence is CASRNKETQYF. The CDR3 DNA sequence: TGTGCCAGCAGAAATAAAGAGACCCAGTACTTC.

The sample holds one count of this clone. V usage is TRBV6-5 and J usage is TRBJ1-6; 7 bases agree with TRBD1. J lost 8 bases, V lost 6 bases, and 10 bases had no gene match. This CDR3 spans 15 amino acids. The V gene's germline CDR1 is MNHEY and CDR2 SVGAGI. DNA of the CDR3: TGTGCCAGCAGAAGGGCGACAGGGCTCTATTCACCCCTCCACTTT. Translated, it gives CASRRATGLYSPLHF.

The V call is TRBV25-1, the J call TRBJ2-5, with 7 bases fitting TRBD1. Looked up from germline, CDR1 is MGHDK and CDR2 is SYGVNS. This CDR3 has 14 amino acids. Losses at the gene ends were 5 bases for V and 2 bases for J; bases not matched to a gene: 5. CDR3: CASSIWGQQETQYF. The CDR3 DNA is TGTGCCAGCAGTATATGGGGACAGCAAGAGACCCAGTACTTC.

J is TRBJ2-2 and V is TRBV27; 12 nucleotides line up with TRBD2. Germline V gene data show CDR1 as MNHEY and CDR2 as SMNVEV (reference sequence). The J segment lost 1 base and the V segment lost 6 bases, leaving 18 bases of the junction unmatched. This CDR3 has 21 amino acids. The DNA for the CDR3 is TGTGCCAGCAGGGACCAATACCCGGGACTAGCGGGTACCGGGAACACCGGGGAGCTGTTTTTT. This translates into CASRDQYPGLAGTGNTGELFF.

This chain links TRBV5-5 with TRBJ1-2; TRBD1 aligns across 7 bases. V shed 4 bases and J 4 bases; nucleotides not matched to a gene: 4. Per germline, CDR1 SGHKS and CDR2 YYEKEE (reference sequence). This CDR3 has 13 amino acids. CDR3 DNA: TGTGCCAGCAGCACGGACAGGCCCTATGGCTACACCTTC. Its translation is CASSTDRPYGYTF.

The V gene is TRBV21-1, the J gene TRBJ2-1; no check of the table's D call, TRBD2, against the DNA was made. TRBV21-1 is a pseudogene. This CDR3 is 15 amino acids long. The chain's CDR3 is CASSKAAGVRNEQFF. CDR3 sequence (DNA): TGTGCCAGCAGCAAAGCGGCGGGAGTTAGGAATGAGCAGTTCTTC.

As for this clone: An end of the junction does not agree with germline; a read error may underlie this. V and J are TRBV18 and TRBJ2-5; 8 positions match TRBD1. The length of the CDR3 is 13 residues. The germline V gene has CDR1 KGHSH and CDR2 LQKENI. CDR3 sequence: CASSPTARTGRNF. CDR3 DNA sequence: TGTGCCAGCTCACCAACCGCGCGGACAGGGAGGAACTTC.

The rearrangement links TRBV29-1 to TRBJ1-1; TRBD1 matches at 7 bases. From germline, CDR1 is SQVTM and CDR2 ANQGSEA. CDR3 size: 16 residues. V was clipped by 4 bases and J by 9 bases; unmatched bases: 20. For the CDR3, the DNA is TGCAGCGTTGTGGGCGGGACGGGACAGCTAAGCTCTCAAGCTTTCTTT. Amino acid sequence: CSVVGGTGQLSSQAFF.

V gene TRBV9 combines with J gene TRBJ2-5; 7 positions match TRBD2. The CDR3 sequence is 15 residues long. With 0 bases clipped from V and 1 base from J, the junction kept 3 bases outside the gene matches. Germline V gene sequence: CDR1 SGDLS, CDR2 YYNGEE. The DNA for the CDR3 is TGTGCCAGCAGCGTAGGGTGGGGGGGCCAAGAGACCCAGTACTTC. Its translation: CASSVGWGGQETQYF. Full variable domain (rest looked up from reference TRBV9 and TRBJ2-5): DSGVTQTPKHLITATGQRVTLRCSPRSGDLSVYWYQQSLDQGLQFLIQYYNGEERAKGNILERFSAQQFPDLHSELNLSSLELGDSALYFCASSVGWGGQETQYFGPGTRLLVL.

This clone appeared a single time. The rearrangement links TRBV20-1 to TRBJ1-6, with 7 bases aligning to TRBD1. This CDR3 is 14 amino acids long. The junction had 6 bases not matched to a gene; V was cut back by 3 bases and J by 7 bases. The V gene's germline CDR1 is DFQATT and CDR2 SNEGSKA (reference sequence). The chain's CDR3 is CSASRGGSNSPLHF. The CDR3 DNA is TGCAGTGCTAGTCGAGGGGGCTCGAATTCACCCCTCCACTTT.

This chain connects TRBV11-3 to TRBJ2-1; 8 bases fit TRBD2. V trimming: 3 bases; J trimming: 2 bases; junction bases outside the gene matches: 3. This CDR3 has 15 amino acids. Germline CDR1 and CDR2: SGHNT and YENEEA. The CDR3: CASSLDSGTYNEQFF. The CDR3 DNA sequence: TGTGCCAGCAGCTTGGATAGCGGGACCTACAATGAGCAGTTCTTC.

This clone was counted a few times. The J gene is TRBJ2-1, the V gene TRBV28; D gene unclear. With 2 bases removed from V and 10 bases from J, the gap between germline ends came to 6 bases. This CDR3 comprises 11 residues. Germline V lookup: CDR1 MDHEN, CDR2 SYDVKM. Here the CDR3 reads CASSLNREQFF. CDR3 coding DNA: TGTGCCAGCAGTTTAAACAGAGAGCAGTTCTTC.

This clone has only a few counts. This chain's CDR3 is CASNLLGDSSYEQYF. CDR3 DNA: TGTGCCAGCAACCTTCTCGGGGACAGCTCCTACGAGCAGTACTTC. This chain connects TRBV2 to TRBJ2-7, with 7 bases that match TRBD1. Trimming removed 7 bases from V and 0 bases from J; junction bases left unmatched: 9. The CDR3 totals 15 residues. The germline V gene has CDR1 SNHLY and CDR2 FYNNEI.